Here is one TCR beta chain with its context. The sample belongs to a study of blood T cell repertoires in COVID-19. Repertoires were generated with immunoSEQ multiplex PCR, while TCRdb's copy carries only in-frame clones and drops some. The data contain roughly 200,000 clones, roughly 88% of them singletons. V was clipped by 0 bases and J by 7 bases, with 7 bases between them. CDR1 and CDR2 from the germline V gene are MNHEY and SVGEGT. CDR3 length: 13 amino acids. This TCR came from a woman aged 40 to 55 with COVID-19, enrolled during active disease. The rearrangement uses TRBV6-2 or TRBV6-3 and TRBJ1-5; D call uncertain. Sequencing used peripheral blood. CDR3 coding DNA: TGTGCCAGCAGTTACTCGACCGGGCAGCCCCAGCATTTT. Its protein product is CASSYSTGQPQHF.